These 6 T cell receptor beta chains were all obtained from the same sample, sequenced in a study of Tregs in tolerant kidney transplant recipients. Assay used: immunoSEQ multiplex PCR; TCRdb lists only in-frame clones, some missing. The sample holds 68,000 or so clones, 84% seen once. Sequencing input: CD4+ T cells from blood. The receptors come from a human donor in good health.

V and J are TRBV5-1 and TRBJ1-1; D is possibly TRBD1 (6 bases). Trimming took 3 bases from V and 0 from J, leaving 15 bases between them. This CDR3 spans 16 amino acids. Per germline, CDR1 SGHRS and CDR2 YFSETQ. This CDR3 is CASSSRLDSLNTEAFF. The CDR3 DNA reads as TGCGCCAGCAGCTCACGCCTGGACAGCCTGAACACTGAAGCTTTCTTT. The whole variable domain, remainder taken from reference TRBV5-1 and TRBJ1-1, is KAGVTQTPRYLIKTRGQQVTLSCSPISGHRSVSWYQQTPGQGLQFLFEYFSETQRNKGNFPGRFSGRQFSNSRSEMNVSTLELGDSALYLCASSSRLDSLNTEAFFGQGTRLTVV.

The rearrangement uses TRBV4-1 and TRBJ1-6; tentatively, D is TRBD1 (5 bases). The CDR3 has 14 residues. V was pared by 1 base and J by 8 bases, with 9 bases between. Looked up from germline, CDR1 is MGHRA and CDR2 is YSYEKL. Written as DNA, the CDR3 is TGCGCCAGCAGCCAAGCAGGGTACGATTCACCCCTCCACTTT. Amino acids: CASSQAGYDSPLHF.

This clone turned up a few times. The V call is TRBV14, the J call TRBJ2-1, with D unclear. The CDR3 is 12 amino acids. The germline gives CDR1 SGHDN, CDR2 FVKESK. Trimming removed 4 bases from V and 8 bases from J, with 9 bases in between. As DNA, the CDR3 is TGTGCCAGCAGCCCCCGGTGGGATGAGCAGTTCTTC. Amino acid sequence: CASSPRWDEQFF.

As DNA, the CDR3 is TGTGCCAGCAGTCTGCCGACCGGTCTGCAGTTCTTC. The encoded protein is CASSLPTGLQFF. The rearrangement links TRBV6-5 to TRBJ2-1, with D hard to call. The V gene lost 5 bases and the J gene lost 12 bases, with 14 bases spanning the gap. Germline CDR1 and CDR2: MNHEY and SVGAGI. CDR3 length equals 12 residues.

The J gene is TRBJ1-6, the V gene TRBV6-1; D uncertain. Germline V CDR1 and CDR2: MNHNS, SASEGT. This CDR3 spans 17 amino acids. The V gene lost 3 bases and the J gene lost 0 bases, with 12 bases spanning the gap. The CDR3 nucleotides are TGTGCCAGCAGTGACCCCATACGGAGCTCCTATAATTCACCCCTCCACTTT. Its translation is CASSDPIRSSYNSPLHF.

At least ten counts were recorded for this clone. This chain connects TRBV2 to TRBJ1-1; no definite D call. This CDR3 is built from 16 residues. Germline CDR1 is SNHLY and CDR2 is FYNNEI. V lost 1 base, J lost 4 bases, and 16 bases lay in between. CDR3 loop: CASSEVGLSHGTEAFF. CDR3 bases: TGTGCCAGCAGTGAAGTCGGCTTGTCCCATGGCACTGAAGCTTTCTTT.